These T cell receptor beta chains were read from a single sample in a study of T cell responses to AZD1222 COVID-19 vaccine. Data came from immunoSEQ multiplex PCR; TCRdb stores just in-frame clones and leaves some out. Here the sample spans about 150,000 clones, 87% being singletons. The specimen comprised peripheral blood, sampled 28 days after the second AZD1222 dose. The receptors shown here come from an adult who received the AZD1222 COVID-19 vaccine. Each CDR3 is given with its conserved first and last residue.

V	J	CDR3
TRBV4-2	TRBJ2-7	CASSQDRTRTGAYEQYF
TRBV29-1	TRBJ2-1	CSVTGTSGRAYNEQFF
TRBV28	TRBJ2-1	CASSLENASYNEQFF
TRBV7-2	TRBJ2-3	CASSLVGPTDTQYF
TRBV23-1	TRBJ2-3	CASSPRHRGSTDTQYF
TRBV5-1	TRBJ2-2	CASSLDFNTGELFF
TRBV18	TRBJ2-7	CASSQSGTGTYEQYF
TRBV2	TRBJ2-1	CASSKERAAYNEQFF
TRBV19	TRBJ2-7	CASSPRGVAGTSNEQYF
TRBV28	TRBJ1-6	CASSSRGGSKGSPLHF
TRBV6-6	TRBJ2-1	CASSVTDFSYNEQFF
TRBV4-1	TRBJ2-7	CASSQGSPGLLPRAYEQYF
TRBV28	TRBJ2-2	CASISPGLGTNTGELFF
TRBV2	TRBJ1-1	CASSPGTYNTEAFF
TRBV7-9	TRBJ1-2	CASSSGFTDGYGYTF
TRBV20-1	TRBJ2-1	CSASGGELAEQFF
TRBV27	TRBJ1-2	CASSPFNYGYTF
TRBV10-3	TRBJ1-3	CATRRQAPYGNTIYF
TRBV6-5	TRBJ2-5	CASSIQVRETQYF
TRBV6-2/TRBV6-3	TRBJ2-1	CASSYPDRDNEQFF
TRBV6-2/TRBV6-3	TRBJ2-6	CASSYRDNTQPGANVLTF
TRBV27	TRBJ1-3	CASSSMKGSGNTIYF
TRBV9	TRBJ2-7	CASSAHTLCLELYEQYF
TRBV18	TRBJ2-3	CASSPKGQGSTDTQYF
TRBV12-3/TRBV12-4	TRBJ2-7	CASSFGGTYEQYF
TRBV5-4	TRBJ2-5	CASQDRGSIETQYF
TRBV28	TRBJ1-2	CASSWGRRGYTF
TRBV28	TRBJ1-5	CASCSGGGNNQPQHF
TRBV5-1	TRBJ1-1	CASSRQGLNTEAFF
TRBV9	TRBJ2-5	CASSVAGLGQGGETQYF
TRBV6-5	TRBJ1-1	CVSRAGGLNTEAFF
TRBV15	TRBJ2-1	CATSRDNREGAEQFF
TRBV30	TRBJ1-3	CAWGSSGNTIYF
TRBV5-1	TRBJ1-2	CASSWEEGGYGYTF
TRBV11-2	TRBJ2-7	CASSFDLLSYEQYF
TRBV6-2/TRBV6-3	TRBJ1-5	CASSRHSNQPQHF
TRBV24-1	TRBJ2-3	CATSDSPGTERGDTQYF
TRBV7-9	TRBJ1-1	CASSIQGGTEAFF
TRBV7-9	TRBJ2-3	CASSLGPSGSTDTQYF
TRBV7-3	TRBJ2-2	CASSTGPGELFF
TRBV18	TRBJ2-1	CASSPKGQEGIF
TRBV5-6	TRBJ2-5	CASSLQGPQETQYF